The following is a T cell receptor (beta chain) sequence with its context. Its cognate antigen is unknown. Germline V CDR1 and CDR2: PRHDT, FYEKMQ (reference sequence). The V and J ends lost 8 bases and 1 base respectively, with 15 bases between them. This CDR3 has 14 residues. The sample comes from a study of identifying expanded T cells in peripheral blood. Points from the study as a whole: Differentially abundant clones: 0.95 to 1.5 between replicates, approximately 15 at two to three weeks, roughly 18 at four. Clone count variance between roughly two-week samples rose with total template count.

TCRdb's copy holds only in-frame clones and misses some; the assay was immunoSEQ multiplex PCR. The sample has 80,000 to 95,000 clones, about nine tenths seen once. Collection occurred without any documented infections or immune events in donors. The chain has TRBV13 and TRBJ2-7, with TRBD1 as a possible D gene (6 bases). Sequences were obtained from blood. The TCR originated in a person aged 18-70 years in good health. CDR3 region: CASSPGTQSYEQYF. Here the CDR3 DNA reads TGTGCCAGCTCCCCAGGGACACAGTCCTACGAGCAGTACTTC. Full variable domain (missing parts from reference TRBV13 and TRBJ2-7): AAGVIQSPRHLIKEKRETATLKCYPIPRHDTVYWYQQGPGQDPQFLISFYEKMQSDKGSIPDRFSAQQFSDYHSELNMSSLELGDSALYFCASSPGTQSYEQYFGPGTRLTVT.